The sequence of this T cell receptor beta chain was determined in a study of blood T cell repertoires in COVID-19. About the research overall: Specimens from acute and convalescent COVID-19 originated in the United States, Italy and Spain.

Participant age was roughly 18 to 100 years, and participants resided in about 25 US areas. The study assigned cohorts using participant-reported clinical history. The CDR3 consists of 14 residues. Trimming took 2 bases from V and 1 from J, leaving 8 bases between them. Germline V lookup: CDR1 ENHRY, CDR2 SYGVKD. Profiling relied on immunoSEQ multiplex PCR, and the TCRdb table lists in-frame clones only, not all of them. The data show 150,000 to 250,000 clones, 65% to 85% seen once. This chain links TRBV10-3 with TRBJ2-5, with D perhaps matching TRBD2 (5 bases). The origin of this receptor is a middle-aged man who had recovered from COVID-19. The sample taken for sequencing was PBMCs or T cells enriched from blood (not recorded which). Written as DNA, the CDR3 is TGTGCCATCAGTGAGACCGGGGTCCAAGAGACCCAGTACTTC. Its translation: CAISETGVQETQYF.